Below, one T cell receptor (beta chain) is given with its context. The data belong to a study of glioma-infiltrating T cells after dendritic cell vaccination. Input was approximately 2 ug genomic DNA, or all available if less. TCRdb's table, derived via immunoSEQ multiplex PCR, lists solely in-frame clones and lacks some. The sample shows 90,000 to 95,000 clones, about 81% of them seen only once. J gave up 3 bases and V 5 bases, and 7 bases lay outside the gene matches. Germline V gene lookup returns CDR1 MRHNA and CDR2 SNTAGT. The CDR3 is 16 residues long. Time point reported: after dendritic cell vaccination, including at tumor progression/relapse.

This sequence was found in a human donor with glioblastoma. This chain uses TRBV6-4 with TRBJ1-5; 10 nucleotides align to TRBD1. This specimen consisted of blood, obtained after dendritic cell vaccination. In DNA, the CDR3 is TGTGCCAGCAGTCCCGGGACAGGGGATGCCAATCAGCCCCAGCATTTT. Its protein is CASSPGTGDANQPQHF.